This T cell receptor beta chain emerged from a study of blood T cells in healthy people across ages. The authors ran a second PCR of about 7 to 11 cycles using a sample-barcoded 5' primer and a J-beta primer mix. TCRdb reprocessed the 5' RACE reads via MiXCR and lists one record per CDR3 protein. The profile covers around 400,000 distinct CDR3 sequences, with over 45% appearing a single time and under 65% taken by the ten largest. Each sample provided at least 5.5 micrograms of extracted total RNA. This CDR3 has 14 residues. CDR1 and CDR2 from the germline V gene are SGHTA and FQGNSA. With 3 bases removed from V and 4 bases from J, the gap between germline ends came to 12 bases.

This sequence joins TRBV7-2 and TRBJ1-2; D is perhaps TRBD1 (5 bases). Sequencing was performed on blood. This TCR was recovered from a man aged 55 to 70 in good health. CDR3 protein: CASSFGSQGYGYTF. In DNA form, the CDR3 reads TGTGCCAGCAGCTTCGGGAGTCAGGGCTATGGCTACACCTTC.